These 29 T cell receptor beta chains share one sample of origin, sequenced in a study of T cells in Graves' hyperthyroidism and ophthalmopathy. Amplified TCR beta CDR3 regions derived from RNA transcripts. TCR CDR3 regions were first amplified by RT-PCR with HTBI primers. TCRdb re-called the multiplex PCR reads with MiXCR, one entry per CDR3 protein. The repertoire holds approximately 200,000 distinct CDR3 sequences, with approximately 20% as singletons. Sequences were obtained from blood. Receptor source: a man aged 35 to 55 with Graves' hyperthyroidism.

The V gene is TRBV4-1, the J gene TRBJ1-2; 7 nucleotides agree with TRBD1. Losses at the gene ends were 4 bases for V and 4 bases for J; bases not matched to a gene: 9. Germline V gene lookup returns CDR1 MGHRA and CDR2 YSYEKL. CDR3 length equals 15 residues. CDR3 in amino acids: CASSPTYRDSYGYTF. DNA of the CDR3: TGCGCCAGCAGCCCGACTTACCGGGACAGCTATGGCTACACCTTC.

V usage is TRBV28 and J usage is TRBJ2-7, with TRBD1 matching 8 bases. This CDR3 has 14 amino acids. The V segment lost 5 bases and the J segment 6 bases; nucleotides outside the gene matches: 9. Germline V CDR1 and CDR2: MDHEN, SYDVKM. The CDR3 spells CASSGRGRGTEQYF. CDR3 nucleotides: TGTGCCAGCAGTGGCAGGGGGCGAGGAACCGAGCAGTACTTC.

This clonotype was recorded at least ten times. This chain connects TRBV30 to TRBJ2-2; 8 bases fit TRBD2. This CDR3 spans 14 amino acids. CDR1 and CDR2 from the germline V gene are GTSNPN and SVGIG (reference sequence). V was clipped by 3 bases and J by 3 bases; unmatched bases: 3. The CDR3 region has the DNA TGTGCCTGGAGGGCTAGCGGGTACACCGGGGAGCTGTTTTTT. This codes for CAWRASGYTGELFF.

The chain recombines TRBV12-3 or TRBV12-4 with TRBJ2-1; unclear D gene. Trimming cost V 2 bases and J 9 bases, with 11 bases left between them. The CDR3 consists of 13 residues. CDR3 loop: CASSLFRDSEQFF. Written as DNA, the CDR3 is TGTGCCAGCAGTTTATTTAGGGATTCTGAGCAGTTCTTC.

This clonotype was picked up one time. The J gene is TRBJ2-2, the V gene TRBV7-2; 7 bases map to TRBD1. V gave up 5 bases and J gave up 6 bases; unmatched junction bases: 15. Germline assignment: CDR1 SGHTA and CDR2 FQGNSA. The length of the CDR3 is 17 residues. The CDR3 region is CASSGGQQSVLPGELFF. Here the CDR3 DNA reads TGTGCCAGCAGCGGGGGACAGCAGAGCGTCCTCCCCGGGGAGCTGTTTTTT. Filled out from reference TRBV7-2 and TRBJ2-2, the complete variable domain reads GAGVSQSPSNKVTEKGKDVELRCDPISGHTALYWYRQSLGQGLEFLIYFQGNSAPDKSGLPSDRFSAERTGGSVSTLTIQRTQQEDSAVYLCASSGGQQSVLPGELFFGEGSRLTVL.

This clonotype has a count of ten or more. The gene calls are TRBV6-6 and TRBJ2-3; possible D gene TRBD2, 7 bases. The germline V gene has CDR1 MNHNY and CDR2 SVGAGI (reference sequence). V was shortened by 0 bases and J by 6 bases, with 16 bases between the two germline ends. The CDR3 runs to 16 residues. The CDR3 DNA reads as TGTGCCAGCAGTTACTCGTGGGGGGGCCGGGGTGATACGCAGTATTTT. It is translated as CASSYSWGGRGDTQYF.

Many counts were recorded for this clonotype. The gene calls are TRBV4-1 and TRBJ1-1; D uncertain. Trimming cost V 1 base and J 0 bases, with 6 bases left between them. The CDR3 sequence is 14 residues long. Germline assignment: CDR1 MGHRA and CDR2 YSYEKL. This CDR3 is CASSQVSVNTEAFF. The CDR3 region has the DNA TGCGCCAGCAGCCAAGTATCAGTGAACACTGAAGCTTTCTTT.

The CDR3 sequence is CASSMSPMRSDTQYF. CDR3 coding DNA: TGTGCCAGTAGTATGAGTCCGATGCGGTCAGATACGCAGTATTTT. The chain carries TRBV19 and TRBJ2-3; D call uncertain. The CDR3 is 15 residues long. The germline gives CDR1 LNHDA, CDR2 SQIVND (reference sequence). The ends were cut back, 3 bases at V and 4 bases at J, with 14 bases in the middle.

This chain joins TRBV7-9 and TRBJ2-1, with D tentatively TRBD1 or TRBD2 (5 bases each). The CDR3 is made up of 16 amino acids. The germline gives CDR1 SEHNR, CDR2 FQNEAQ (reference sequence). Trimming removed 4 bases at V and 0 bases at J, with 13 bases between. DNA of the CDR3: TGTGCCAGCAGCTCGTCCGGGGACCTCTCCTACAATGAGCAGTTCTTC. This gives the protein CASSSSGDLSYNEQFF.

This clonotype was seen repeatedly, ten times or more. This chain links TRBV12-3 or TRBV12-4 with TRBJ2-5; D is unclear. V was cut by 5 bases and J by 5 bases, with 9 bases left in between. This CDR3 spans 12 amino acids. The CDR3 loop is CASSAWLETQYF. The CDR3 DNA is TGTGCCAGCAGTGCTTGGTTGGAGACCCAGTACTTC.

This chain connects TRBV20-1 to TRBJ2-5, with 10 bases matching TRBD2. V lost 3 bases, J lost 5 bases, and 18 bases stayed unmatched. In germline, CDR1 is DFQATT, CDR2 SNEGSKA (reference sequence). This CDR3 has 18 residues. The CDR3 nucleotides are TGCAGTGCTAGTGGGGTGAGCGGGGGGGCCTTGGCGGATGAGACCCAGTACTTC. Translation: CSASGVSGGALADETQYF.

This clonotype was seen repeatedly, ten times or more. This chain joins TRBV18 and TRBJ1-1; D gene unclear. Germline V lookup: CDR1 KGHSH, CDR2 LQKENI. The CDR3 is made up of 11 amino acids. The V gene lost 3 bases and the J gene lost 6 bases, with 5 bases spanning the gap. For the CDR3, the DNA is TGTGCCAGCTCACCCGGGGCTGAAGCTTTCTTT. As protein: CASSPGAEAFF.

This clonotype was observed once. The chain is built from TRBV5-1 and TRBJ2-2; D unclear. The germline gives CDR1 SGHRS, CDR2 YFSETQ. V gave up 3 bases and J gave up 4 bases, with 7 bases separating them. The CDR3 spans 13 residues. The CDR3 is CASSSEVTGELFF. CDR3 bases: TGCGCCAGCAGCTCGGAAGTCACCGGGGAGCTGTTTTTT.

The CDR3 sequence: CAGGLGNQPQHF. The CDR3 DNA is TGTGCGGGGGGGCTTGGGAATCAGCCCCAGCATTTT. The chain is built from TRBV19 and TRBJ1-5, with D possibly being TRBD1 (6 bases). This CDR3 is 12 amino acids long. Germline V gives CDR1 LNHDA, CDR2 SQIVND (reference sequence).

This clonotype was detected many times. V is TRBV20-1 and J is TRBJ2-7, with TRBD1 matching over 7 bases. Unmatched junction bases numbered 8, after V lost 3 bases and J lost 3 bases. Germline assignment: CDR1 DFQATT and CDR2 SNEGSKA (reference sequence). The length of the CDR3 is 14 residues. DNA of the CDR3: TGCAGTGCTAGGCGGACAGGAGAGGGCTACGAGCAGTACTTC. As protein: CSARRTGEGYEQYF.

CDR3 sequence reads: CASSQGEHAGGAKNIQYF. For the CDR3, the DNA is TGCGCCAGCAGCCAAGGGGAACACGCGGGGGGAGCCAAAAACATTCAGTACTTC. This chain joins TRBV4-1 and TRBJ2-4, with 8 bases fitting TRBD2. V dropped 1 base and J dropped 0; count of bases not matched to a gene: 8. CDR1 MGHRA and CDR2 YSYEKL come from the germline V gene. The CDR3 is made up of 18 amino acids.

This clonotype was seen repeatedly, ten times or more. The rearrangement links TRBV20-1 to TRBJ2-7; 7 bases fit TRBD2. The CDR3 has 14 amino acids. Per the germline V gene, CDR1 is DFQATT and CDR2 is SNEGSKA (reference sequence). V gave up 8 bases and J gave up 0 bases; unmatched junction bases: 10. Here the CDR3 DNA reads TGCAGTCCCACAAGCCAGCGGGGCTCCTACGAGCAGTACTTC. Protein: CSPTSQRGSYEQYF.

Note on this clonotype: This sequence may be a read error, since a much larger clone differs from it by one base. CDR3 protein: CARSLSSGIRYEQYF. For the CDR3, the DNA is TGTGCCCGCAGTTTATCGTCGGGGATCAGGTACGAGCAGTACTTC. The chain has TRBV12-3 or TRBV12-4 and TRBJ2-7; D perhaps matches TRBD2 (5 bases). CDR3 size: 15 residues.

Points on this clonotype: A read error may produce the germline difference seen at one junction end. The chain uses TRBV6-2 or TRBV6-3 and TRBJ2-7; D is undetermined. Germline-derived CDR1 and CDR2 are MNHEY and SVGEGT. CDR3 length: 11 residues. CDR3 sequence: CASSYLSEQHF. CDR3 nucleotides: TGTGCCAGCAGTTACTTATCCGAGCAGCACTTC.

This clonotype has only a few counts. The V gene is TRBV9, the J gene TRBJ2-1; 9 bases fit TRBD1. The CDR3 is 14 amino acids. V trimming: 7 bases; J trimming: 9 bases; junction bases outside the gene matches: 11. Germline V gives CDR1 SGDLS, CDR2 YYNGEE. The CDR3 loop is CASGAGQGTSEQFF. Written as DNA, the CDR3 is TGTGCCAGCGGGGCGGGACAGGGCACAAGTGAGCAGTTCTTC.

The chain has TRBV7-9 and TRBJ2-2, with 7 nucleotides matching TRBD1. Germline CDR1 is SEHNR and CDR2 is FQNEAQ (reference sequence). V lost 1 base and J lost 7; bases outside the gene matches: 3. CDR3 size: 14 residues. This CDR3 reads CASSLEQGIGELFF. The CDR3 DNA reads as TGTGCCAGCAGCTTAGAACAGGGGATCGGGGAGCTGTTTTTT.

This clonotype was counted at least ten times. This chain joins TRBV6-1 and TRBJ2-7, with D possibly being TRBD1 (5 bases). The V gene's germline CDR1 is MNHNS and CDR2 SASEGT. CDR3 size: 12 residues. V lost 3 bases to trimming and J lost 6 bases, with 9 bases between them. CDR3 in DNA: TGTGCCAGCAGTGAGCAGGGCGTCGAGCAGTACTTC. Its translation: CASSEQGVEQYF.

This clonotype was detected many times. The V and J genes are TRBV28 and TRBJ2-7; 9 bases fit TRBD1. There are 15 residues in the CDR3. CDR1 is MDHEN and CDR2 is SYDVKM in the germline V gene. J was trimmed by 5 bases and V by 5 bases; bases with no gene match: 10. The CDR3 DNA reads as TGTGCCAGCAGTCCTCCGGGACAGGGAGAGGACGAGCAGTACTTC. The encoded protein is CASSPPGQGEDEQYF.

The rearrangement joins TRBV5-1 to TRBJ2-3; 7 bases match TRBD1. The CDR3 extends over 15 amino acids. J gave up 0 bases and V 0 bases, and 1 base lay outside the gene matches. The V gene's germline CDR1 is SGHRS and CDR2 YFSETQ. CDR3 nucleotide sequence: TGCGCCAGCAGCTTGGAGACAGGGAGCACAGATACGCAGTATTTT. This gives the protein CASSLETGSTDTQYF. Based on the CDR3 plus reference TRBV5-1 and TRBJ2-3, the full variable domain is KAGVTQTPRYLIKTRGQQVTLSCSPISGHRSVSWYQQTPGQGLQFLFEYFSETQRNKGNFPGRFSGRQFSNSRSEMNVSTLELGDSALYLCASSLETGSTDTQYFGPGTRLTVL.

This clonotype was counted only a few times. The chain uses TRBV7-2 and TRBJ2-5; unclear D gene. CDR1 is SGHTA, CDR2 FQGNSA, per germline. Trimming shortened V by 1 base and J by 4 bases, and 10 bases separated the two germline ends. The CDR3 covers 14 residues. The CDR3 bases are TGTGCCAGCAGCTTAGGATCGACCCCAGAGACCCAGTACTTC. Encoded protein: CASSLGSTPETQYF.

The sample holds many counts of this clonotype. In nucleotides, the CDR3 is TGTGCCAGCAGCTCCCGATCATATGGCTACACCTTC. This translates into CASSSRSYGYTF. The V call is TRBV7-2, the J call TRBJ1-2; D is unclear. The CDR3 loop spans 12 amino acids. The V end was cut by 4 bases, the J end by 5 bases, with 8 bases between. CDR1 SGHTA and CDR2 FQGNSA come from the germline V gene.

The table lists this clonotype with many counts. V is TRBV20-1 and J is TRBJ1-3; unclear D gene. In germline, CDR1 is DFQATT, CDR2 SNEGSKA (reference sequence). The length of the CDR3 is 14 residues. Between the trimmed V and J ends, which lost 5 bases and 0 bases, there was a span of 11 bases. For the CDR3, the DNA is TGCAGTGCTCCATCCCAGAGCTCTGGAAACACCATATATTTT. Protein product: CSAPSQSSGNTIYF.

This clonotype was counted ten times or more. V gene TRBV28 combines with J gene TRBJ1-4; D might be TRBD1 (6 bases). There are 16 residues in the CDR3. Germline loops: CDR1 MDHEN, CDR2 SYDVKM. Between the trimmed V and J ends, which lost 4 bases and 2 bases, there was a span of 14 bases. CDR3 bases: TGTGCCAGCAGTTCCCGGGGGGCAGGGACTAATGAAAAACTGTTTTTT. Protein: CASSSRGAGTNEKLFF. Full variable domain (outside the CDR3, taken from reference TRBV28 and TRBJ1-4): DVKVTQSSRYLVKRTGEKVFLECVQDMDHENMFWYRQDPGLGLRLIYFSYDVKMKEKGDIPEGYSVSREKKERFSLILESASTNQTSMYLCASSSRGAGTNEKLFFGSGTQLSVL.

This clonotype was seen ten or more times. V and J are TRBV6-2 or TRBV6-3 and TRBJ2-1; maybe TRBD2 (5 bases). Germline CDR1 MNHEY, CDR2 SVGEGT. With 0 bases removed from V and 8 bases from J, the gap between germline ends came to 11 bases. This CDR3 is 14 amino acids long. For the CDR3, the DNA is TGTGCCAGCAGTTACTCGAGTGGCGGGTATGAGCAGTTCTTC. Translation: CASSYSSGGYEQFF.